In this sample, the clone carrying this T cell receptor (beta chain) turned up many times. What it recognizes is unknown. Amplified TCR beta CDR3 regions came from RNA transcripts. HTBI primers were used for first-round RT-PCR of the TCR CDR3. TCRdb re-called the multiplex PCR reads through MiXCR, storing one row per CDR3 protein. Seen here are approximately 610,000 distinct CDR3 sequences, roughly 17% observed once, and the top ten hold approximately 20%. The sample is drawn from a study of T cells in Graves' hyperthyroidism and ophthalmopathy. General observations from the study: Most expanded thyroid clonotypes above 0.001 recurred in blood.

Patients were excluded because of uncontrolled infection, other autoimmune disease, pregnancy or lactation. CDR1 and CDR2 (germline): DFQATT, SNEGSKA (reference sequence). The V gene lost 4 bases and the J gene lost 6 bases, with 10 bases spanning the gap. The CDR3 loop spans 11 amino acids. This receptor was identified in a woman under 30 with Graves' hyperthyroidism. Sequences were obtained from blood. The V call is TRBV20-1, the J call TRBJ2-7; tentative D call: TRBD1 (5 bases). CDR3 residues: CSAKGLGEQYF. The CDR3 nucleotides are TGCAGTGCTAAGGGGCTGGGCGAGCAGTACTTC.